This entry features one T cell receptor (beta chain) sequence. Its ends do not fully match the called genes, so a read error is possible. This sample was taken from a study of PD-L1 blockade in urothelial cancer. Overall study: Most of the 29 patients were men who had bladder-origin urothelial cancer. Researchers found blood samples held a median of approximately 150,000 T cells.

Germline CDR1 is SEHNR and CDR2 is FQNEAQ (reference sequence). The CDR3 has 12 residues. Time point reported: pretreatment peripheral blood. Into every PCR, synthetic TCR analog templates were spiked. This table comes from immunoSEQ multiplex PCR, and its TCRdb copy is limited to in-frame clones, with some not included. This table has roughly 100,000 clones, roughly 90% appearing once. The clonotype originates from a woman of 80 years or more with urothelial cancer. This chain joins TRBV7-9 and TRBJ1-4, with D tentatively TRBD1 (5 bases). The sample was PBMCs, taken around atezolizumab (anti-PD-L1) treatment. CDR3 sequence: CASSLEGGVLIF. CDR3 DNA sequence: TGTGCCAGCAGCTTAGAGGGAGGGGTCCTGATTTTT.